These T cell receptor beta chains were read from a single sample in a study of blood T cell repertoires in COVID-19. Repertoires were generated with immunoSEQ multiplex PCR, while TCRdb's copy carries only in-frame clones and drops some. The repertoire holds 200,000 or so clones, 79% seen once, with about 18% in the top ten. Specimen: peripheral blood. The receptors were sampled from a man aged 55 to 70 with active or convalescent COVID-19. The CDR3 runs from the conserved cysteine through the conserved F or W.

v_gene,j_gene,CDR3aa
TRBV11-3,TRBJ2-2,CASSTRGGGPGELFF
TRBV6-6,TRBJ2-2,CASIGTSRRGELFF
TRBV7-9,TRBJ2-3,CASIGTGSTDTQYF
TRBV13,TRBJ1-3,CASSSGQIGNTIYF
TRBV29-1,TRBJ2-1,CSVTAYNEQFF
TRBV5-1,TRBJ2-7,CASSLTPGGSYEQYF
TRBV5-1,TRBJ1-6,CASTFWAGSPLHF
TRBV28,TRBJ1-6,CASSVNLGGGNSPLHF
TRBV5-1,TRBJ1-5,CASSLDKWSPQHF
TRBV12-3/TRBV12-4,TRBJ2-7,CASSHRESYEQYF
TRBV28,TRBJ2-7,CASSATPSGRALLLEQYF
TRBV6-2/TRBV6-3,TRBJ2-1,CASSPGLAGGREQFF
TRBV4-2,TRBJ1-5,CASSLRQGDDQPQHF
TRBV29-1,TRBJ2-7,CSVGGGQGTYEQYF
TRBV5-1,TRBJ1-5,CASSPGTQNQPQHF
TRBV30,TRBJ2-5,CAWSVPGYSQETQYF
TRBV9,TRBJ1-2,CASSVKVGHFAQETNYGYTF
TRBV18,TRBJ2-7,CASSAGQGSSYEQYF
TRBV6-5,TRBJ1-5,CASSLGQGRQPQHF
TRBV7-6,TRBJ2-7,CASSLPGQGSYEQYF
TRBV10-1,TRBJ1-2,CASWGGAGGGYTF
TRBV6-6,TRBJ2-1,CASSSPDRGGNEQFF
TRBV3-1/TRBV3-2,TRBJ2-1,CASSQVWLAGGPSSYNEQFF
TRBV20-1,TRBJ2-7,CSAQQGAEQYF
TRBV19,TRBJ1-1,CATWDRDTEAFF
TRBV24-1,TRBJ2-3,CATSDSATSTDTQYF
TRBV28,TRBJ1-5,CASSTGEISAQHF
TRBV7-2,TRBJ1-5,CASSLGSRDNQPQHF
TRBV6-5,TRBJ2-5,CASMSGTGGKTQYF
TRBV28,TRBJ1-1,CASSDRFTEAFF
TRBV7-9,TRBJ1-1,CASSLAAVNTEAFF
TRBV5-4,TRBJ1-1,CASSTGQGWKLTEAFF